This TCR beta chain was found in a study of CD8+ T cells in alopecia areata. This clone was picked up a small number of times. Its antigen is not identified. cDNA serving as the sequencing template came from extracted, reverse transcribed RNA. The table came from immunoSEQ multiplex PCR; TCRdb's copy has only in-frame clones and leaves some out. This repertoire shows fewer than 250,000 clones, 60% found once; its top ten account for about 0.94%. CDR3 length: 14 residues. V lost 4 bases and J lost 0, with 6 bases in between. Germline V gene data show CDR1 as KGHSH and CDR2 as LQKENI. General study points: Resident alphabeta T cells of normal skin are also sequenced in scalp samples.

Treatment given: oral pan-JAK inhibitor, 5-10 mg twice daily. Alopecia areata patients provided lesional scalp punch biopsies and peripheral blood. Sequenced here: CD4+ T cells sorted from blood, sampled at week 24, from a patient treated with tofacitinib. This TCR came from a human donor with alopecia areata. The J gene is TRBJ1-4, the V gene TRBV18, with D possibly being TRBD1 (6 bases). This chain's CDR3 is CASSQGATNEKLFF. CDR3 DNA: TGTGCCAGCTCACAGGGGGCAACTAATGAAAAACTGTTTTTT.